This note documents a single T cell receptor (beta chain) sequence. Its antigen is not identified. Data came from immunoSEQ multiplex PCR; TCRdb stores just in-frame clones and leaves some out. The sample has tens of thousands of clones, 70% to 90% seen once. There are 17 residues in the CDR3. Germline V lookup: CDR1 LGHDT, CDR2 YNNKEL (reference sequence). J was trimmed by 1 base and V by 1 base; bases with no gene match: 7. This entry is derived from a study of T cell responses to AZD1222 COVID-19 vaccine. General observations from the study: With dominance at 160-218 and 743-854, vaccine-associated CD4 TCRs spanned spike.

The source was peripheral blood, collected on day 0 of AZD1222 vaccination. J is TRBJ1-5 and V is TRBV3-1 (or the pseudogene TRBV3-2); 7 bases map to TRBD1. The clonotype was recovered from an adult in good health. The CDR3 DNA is TGTGCCAGCAGCCAAGGGTTCAACAGGGGAAGCAATCAGCCCCAGCATTTT. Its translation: CASSQGFNRGSNQPQHF.